This T cell receptor (beta chain) was sequenced during a study of cytomegalovirus exposure and HLA in healthy donors. The germline gives CDR1 MNHEY, CDR2 SVGAGI. This CDR3 spans 15 amino acids. V dropped 4 bases and J dropped 7; count of bases not matched to a gene: 7. The primer mix had 60 Vbeta and 13 Jbeta primers. Sequencing was performed with immunoSEQ multiplex PCR; in TCRdb, only in-frame clones are kept and a portion is missing. The sample holds about 150,000 clones, around 74% seen once. Sequencing used PBMCs. This TCR came from a man between 18 and 29 years old in good health and CMV-seropositive. The chain links TRBV6-5 to TRBJ1-6, with TRBD1 matching over 7 bases. CDR3 DNA: TGTGCCAGCAGTTCCGGGACAGCCCTCAATTCACCCCTCCACTTT. This codes for CASSSGTALNSPLHF.